This T cell receptor beta chain was observed in a study of cytomegalovirus exposure and HLA in healthy donors. About the study: Out of 350 to 400 genotyped donors, 81% belonged to the Caucasian-associated ancestry cluster. Overall study findings and caveats: In vitro data verified a few CMV-associated chains as specific for CMV antigens. In a later analysis, the majority of CMV-associated beta chains seemingly showed HLA restriction.

CDR1 is LNHDA and CDR2 is SQIVND in the germline V gene (reference sequence). V shed 5 bases and J 4 bases; nucleotides not matched to a gene: 6. The CDR3 runs to 14 residues. Use of 60 Vbeta and 13 Jbeta primers characterized the PCR. Here immunoSEQ multiplex PCR was the method, and the copy in TCRdb shows in-frame clones only, minus some. The data show 190,000 or so clones, roughly four fifths seen once. Comment on this clone: Its antigen remains unidentified.

Source material: PBMCs. This receptor was obtained from a woman between 50 and 59 years old in good health and CMV-seropositive. V gene TRBV19 combines with J gene TRBJ1-1; 8 bases are a match to TRBD1. CDR3 region: CASSGQGGSTEAFF. In DNA form, the CDR3 reads TGTGCCAGTAGTGGACAGGGTGGCAGCACTGAAGCTTTCTTT.